This T cell receptor (beta chain) originates from a study of blood T cell repertoires in COVID-19. Turning to the study itself: COVID-19 samples, acute and convalescent, were from the United States, Italy and Spain.

In the authors' methods: Researchers report that nucleated cell counts were estimated from reference gene primer amplification. Libraries were prepared by immunoSEQ multiplex PCR; TCRdb keeps only in-frame clonotypes and omits some of them. For V, J and clone size, that table is used; D and trimming come from the DNA. The sample shows some 300,000 clones, approximately 90% of them seen only once. The ends lost 5 bases at V and 0 bases at J; junction bases unmatched: 10. The CDR3 runs to 17 residues. The germline gives CDR1 SGHRS, CDR2 YFSETQ. The sequenced sample was peripheral blood. The rearrangement joins TRBV5-1 to TRBJ2-1; 8 positions agree with TRBD2. This sequence was found in a woman aged 50 to 60 with COVID-19, enrolled during active disease. The CDR3 coding sequence is TGCGCCAGCAGTAATGGGAGACTAGCGAGCTCCTACAATGAGCAGTTCTTC. The encoded protein is CASSNGRLASSYNEQFF.